A single T cell receptor (beta chain) is shown here with its context. Its cognate antigen is unknown. CDR3 length: 13 residues. V shed 7 bases, J shed 6 bases, and the junction held 9 bases outside the gene matches. Germline CDR1 and CDR2: LGHDT and YNNKEL (reference sequence). The data were taken from a study of T-cell memory formation after mild COVID-19. Background on the study: The study found TCR clusters largely donor specific.

5'RACE primed from the constant segment yielded TCR alpha and TCR beta cDNA libraries bearing sample barcodes and UMIs. TCRdb reanalysed the 5' RACE reads using MiXCR and keeps one entry per CDR3 protein. This table holds around 500,000 distinct CDR3 sequences, 18% found once. General study results and limits: Largely, contracting CD4+ clones fell within CM and EM, and contracting CD8+ clones within EMRA. Clones that contracted from day 15 to 85 had balanced CD4/CD8; later expanders were CD4+ biased.

The clonotype comes from an adult woman who had mild COVID-19 (a few samples of this study predate the infection). Cell type and time point are not known. Sequencing was carried out using PBMCs or a T cell subset sorted from them (not recorded which). The genes are TRBV3-1 and TRBJ2-7; 7 nucleotides align to TRBD2. In DNA form, the CDR3 reads TGTGCCAGCACAAGGGGCGGGAGCCTCGAGCAGTACTTC. Its protein product is CASTRGGSLEQYF.